A selection of T cell receptor beta chains follows, all from one sample in a study of patients and donors after allogeneic stem cell transplantation. TCRdb independently ran MiXCR on the RT-PCR reads; one entry per CDR3 protein. This table has about 960,000 distinct CDR3 sequences, more than 15% appearing once. The sample was blood, either unsorted or a sorted T cell fraction (not recorded which). These TCRs come from a human donor who was either an allogeneic HSCT recipient or a stem cell or donor lymphocyte infusion donor (not recorded which). It is not recorded whose cells these are; they may come from a transplant donor. CDR3s include the opening cysteine and the closing phenylalanine or tryptophan. A D gene is named only where the DNA matches it firmly. Clone size, where shown, is once, few, many, or a class for clones that have expanded.

TRBV6-2/TRBV6-3	-	TRBJ1-5	-	TGTGCCAGCACCCTGGACAGAGCCCGTTGGCCCCAGCATTTT	CASTLDRARWPQHF
TRBV7-2	-	TRBJ2-5	-	TGTGCCAGCAGATTGGCAGGGTCCGGGGAGACCCAGTACTTC	CASRLAGSGETQYF
TRBV4-3	-	TRBJ1-1	TRBD1	TGCGCCAGCAGCCTAGGGACAGGGGGCTACGCTTTCTTT	CASSLGTGGYAFF
TRBV3-1	few	TRBJ2-1	TRBD2	TGTGCCAGTACCCCGGGACTAGCCTACAATGAGCAGTTCTTC	CASTPGLAYNEQFF
TRBV29-1	few	TRBJ2-7	-	TGCAGCGTTAGGGGCCTGGAAGTCGAGCAGTACTTC	CSVRGLEVEQYF
TRBV4-1	few	TRBJ2-7	-	TGCGCCAGCAGCCAAGAGTCCGGGCCCTCGAGCTACGAGCAGTACTTC	CASSQESGPSSYEQYF
TRBV5-1	many	TRBJ2-5	TRBD2	TGTGCCAGCAGCCTTGGACTAGCGGGGAAAGAGACCCAGTACTTC	CASSLGLAGKETQYF
TRBV12-3/TRBV12-4	many	TRBJ1-4	-	TGTGCCAGCAGCCAGGACGGCCTGTATGGCGAACTGTTTTTT	CASSQDGLYGELFF
TRBV12-3/TRBV12-4	few	TRBJ2-5	-	TGTGCCAGCACCCCCGGGGGAAGGCAAGAGACCCAGTACTTC	CASTPGGRQETQYF
TRBV2	-	TRBJ1-5	-	TGTGCCAGCAGTGATATAAGAAATCAGCCCCAGCATTTT	CASSDIRNQPQHF
TRBV20-1	-	TRBJ1-5	-	TGCAGTGCTAGAGGCACAGGTGTTCTGGGCAATCAGCCCCAGCATTTT	CSARGTGVLGNQPQHF
TRBV20-1	-	TRBJ2-1	TRBD2	TGCAGTGCTAGGGCTAGCGGGGGGATTCCATACAATGAGCAGTTCTTC	CSARASGGIPYNEQFF
TRBV27	few	TRBJ2-1	TRBD1	TGTGCCAGCACTTTCAAGGCCGGGACAGGGGGCCTCAATGAGCAGTTCTTC	CASTFKAGTGGLNEQFF
TRBV18	few	TRBJ2-7	-	TGTGCCAGCTCACCCCGGGGGGGACAGGGCTACGAGCAGTACTTC	CASSPRGGQGYEQYF
TRBV20-1	many	TRBJ1-1	-	TGCAGTGCCCAACGGGAACCCACTGAAGCTTTCTTT	CSAQREPTEAFF
TRBV6-4	once	TRBJ2-1	-	TGTGCCAGCAGTGAAAATGGAGCCTACAATGAGCAGTTCTTC	CASSENGAYNEQFF
TRBV18	-	TRBJ2-4	-	TGTGCCAGCTCACCAAAAGGACCCAAAAACATTCAGTACTTC	CASSPKGPKNIQYF
TRBV6-1	few	TRBJ2-5	-	TGTGCCAGCACCTTTTGGGGAAGGCAGAAAAAGACCCAGTACTTC	CASTFWGRQKKTQYF
TRBV6-2/TRBV6-3	-	TRBJ1-2	TRBD1	TGTGCCAGCACGGACAGGGTGAACTATGGCTACACCTTC	CASTDRVNYGYTF
TRBV12-3/TRBV12-4	few	TRBJ2-3	-	TGTGCCAGCAGTTTATGGGGGGAAGATACGCAGTATTTT	CASSLWGEDTQYF
TRBV12-3/TRBV12-4	-	TRBJ1-5	TRBD1	TGTGCCAGCAGTAGACCGGGACAGGGGGTTGGACAGCCCCAGCATTTT	CASSRPGQGVGQPQHF
TRBV12-3/TRBV12-4	-	TRBJ2-1	TRBD1	TGTGCCAGCAGTACGCTCCTGACAGGGGCCTACAATGAGCAGTTCTTC	CASSTLLTGAYNEQFF
TRBV6-1	few	TRBJ2-5	TRBD1	TGTGCCAGCAGTGAATCGACAGGGGGGAAAGAGACCCAGTACTTC	CASSESTGGKETQYF
TRBV7-9	many	TRBJ2-2	-	TGTGCCAGCAGTCCCAGCGCCGGGGAGCTGTTTTTT	CASSPSAGELFF
TRBV4-2	few	TRBJ2-5	TRBD2	TGTGCCAGCAGCCAAGGGTTGGCTAGCGGAGAAGAGACCCAGTACTTC	CASSQGLASGEETQYF
TRBV7-3	-	TRBJ2-1	-	TGTGCCAGCAGCCCCGTAGGCGGTGAGCAGTTCTTC	CASSPVGGEQFF
TRBV7-6	few	TRBJ2-1	-	TGTGCCAGCAGCACCCGGGACTTCTACAATGAGCAGTTCTTC	CASSTRDFYNEQFF
TRBV2	few	TRBJ1-1	-	TGTGCCAGCAGTGGGGTTTATGAAGCTTTCTTT	CASSGVYEAFF
TRBV20-1	-	TRBJ1-2	-	TGCAGTGCTAGAGTGCCCAGGGTTAACTATGGCTACACCTTC	CSARVPRVNYGYTF
TRBV7-2	few	TRBJ2-1	TRBD1	TGTGCCAGCAGCTCCGGGACAGGGGCGAACAATGAGCAGTTCTTC	CASSSGTGANNEQFF
TRBV10-3	few	TRBJ2-2	-	TGTGCCATCAGGGCCTCTACAGGGAGGATCACCGGGGAGCTGTTTTTT	CAIRASTGRITGELFF
TRBV7-3	few	TRBJ2-3	TRBD2	TGTGCCAGCAGCTCTCTAGCGGGACGGGGCACAGATACGCAGTATTTT	CASSSLAGRGTDTQYF
TRBV20-1	few	TRBJ2-7	TRBD2	TGCAGTGCTAGCCTGGCGGGGGGGCCCCACGAGCAGTACTTC	CSASLAGGPHEQYF
TRBV4-2	few	TRBJ1-5	-	TGTGCCAGCAGCCAAGACAGGGCGGGATGGAGGCATTTT	CASSQDRAGWRHF
TRBV29-1	few	TRBJ2-3	-	TGCAGCGTTGAACTGGACACAGATACGCAGTATTTT	CSVELDTDTQYF
TRBV6-1	few	TRBJ2-5	-	TGTGCCAGCAGTCCGTGGACAGAAGAGACCCAGTACTTC	CASSPWTEETQYF
TRBV7-9	many	TRBJ1-5	-	TGTGCCAGCAGCTTAGACAGTCCTCAGCCCCAGCATTTT	CASSLDSPQPQHF
TRBV29-1	few	TRBJ1-1	-	TGCAGCGTTGGCAGGGTTTTACTGAACACTGAAGCTTTCTTT	CSVGRVLLNTEAFF
TRBV6-1	-	TRBJ2-5	-	TGTGCCAGCAGTGCCCTGGGGGGCTACGGAGAGACCCAGTACTTC	CASSALGGYGETQYF
TRBV4-3	-	TRBJ2-3	-	TGCGCCAGCAGCCATGGGACTGGTAGAGATACGCAGTATTTT	CASSHGTGRDTQYF
TRBV29-1	few	TRBJ1-1	-	TGCAGCGTTGCGGGCAGGGCCCACACTGAAGCTTTCTTT	CSVAGRAHTEAFF
TRBV5-1	many	TRBJ1-2	-	TGCGCCAGCAGCTCCCAAGGACGGAGTACTAACTATGGCTACACCTTC	CASSSQGRSTNYGYTF
TRBV20-1	-	TRBJ2-1	TRBD2	TGCAGTGCTAGACGTGGGACTAGCGGGAGGGCCAGTGAGCAGTTCTTC	CSARRGTSGRASEQFF
TRBV5-6	-	TRBJ2-5	-	TGTGCCAGCAGCTTTAACAGGGCCGGGGAGACCCAGTACTTC	CASSFNRAGETQYF
TRBV15	-	TRBJ2-3	-	TGTGCCACCAGCAGAGTGACAGGTTTTCCCGAAATAACGCAGTATTTT	CATSRVTGFPEITQYF
TRBV27	few	TRBJ1-5	-	TGTGCCAGCAGTTTAGTGGGCCTTACTAGCAATCAGCCCCAGCATTTT	CASSLVGLTSNQPQHF
TRBV29-1	few	TRBJ1-3	-	TGCAGCGTTTGGACAGCTGGAAACACCATATATTTT	CSVWTAGNTIYF
TRBV13	many	TRBJ2-7	TRBD2	TGTGCCAGCAGCTCTAGCGGGGGGGCCAATAACCATGCCTACGAGCAGTACTTC	CASSSSGGANNHAYEQYF
TRBV19	-	TRBJ2-3	TRBD1	TGTGCCAGTAGTATAGAGGCCAGGGGGCGGACAGATACGCAGTATTTT	CASSIEARGRTDTQYF
TRBV7-3	few	TRBJ2-3	TRBD1	TGTGCCAGCAGCCAGGACAGGGGTTTTACGCAGTATTTT	CASSQDRGFTQYF
TRBV12-3/TRBV12-4	few	TRBJ1-1	TRBD1	TGTGCCAGCAGTAGGACAGGGATTAGGAACACTGAAGCTTTCTTT	CASSRTGIRNTEAFF
TRBV7-2	many	TRBJ2-3	-	TGTGCCAGCACCTTTGCAGATACGCAGTATTTT	CASTFADTQYF
TRBV12-3/TRBV12-4	-	TRBJ2-5	TRBD2	TGTGCCAGCAGTTTTGGAGCGGGGCAAGAGACCCAGTACTTC	CASSFGAGQETQYF
TRBV7-8	-	TRBJ1-1	-	TGTGCCAGCAGCACTGAAGGAAAACTGAACACTGAAGCTTTCTTT	CASSTEGKLNTEAFF
TRBV12-3/TRBV12-4	many	TRBJ2-1	-	TGTGCCAGTAATGGGGGGATCTCCTACAATGAGCAGTTCTTC	CASNGGISYNEQFF